The 31 T cell receptor beta chains presented below share a single source sample, sequenced in a study of blood T cell repertoires in COVID-19. Clones were sequenced by immunoSEQ multiplex PCR, and TCRdb holds only the in-frame ones, with some missing. This table holds 130,000 to 150,000 clones, 75% to 90% found once. The specimen was peripheral blood. All receptors come from a man aged 18-30 years with COVID-19, enrolled during active disease.

The gene calls are TRBV28 and TRBJ1-1; no clear D gene. CDR3 length equals 11 residues. Trimming took 8 bases from V and 5 from J, leaving 9 bases between them. Germline V gene sequence: CDR1 MDHEN, CDR2 SYDVKM. Written as DNA, the CDR3 is TGTGCCAGCCTTAAGAGTACTGAAGCTTTCTTT. Its translation is CASLKSTEAFF.

The V and J genes are TRBV28 and TRBJ2-3; TRBD2 might be the D (5 bases). The CDR3 covers 17 residues. Deletions cut 4 bases from V and 2 bases from J, with 19 bases between. Per germline, CDR1 MDHEN and CDR2 SYDVKM. The DNA of the CDR3 is TGTGCCAGCAGTTCCAGCCGGGCCCGGAGGACCACAGATACGCAGTATTTT. Translation gives CASSSSRARRTTDTQYF.

The J gene is TRBJ1-6, the V gene TRBV18; D uncertain. Germline CDR1 and CDR2: KGHSH and LQKENI. There are 16 residues in the CDR3. Trimming removed 1 base from V and 0 bases from J, with 7 bases in between. CDR3: CASSPRSSSYNSPLHF. In DNA form, the CDR3 reads TGTGCCAGCTCACCACGGTCGAGCTCCTATAATTCACCCCTCCACTTT.

The rearrangement joins TRBV23-1 to TRBJ2-7; a possible D gene is TRBD1 (6 bases). TRBV23-1 is filed as an ORF, its function uncertain. The CDR3 is made up of 15 amino acids. V was clipped by 3 bases and J by 4 bases, with 16 bases between them. The CDR3 bases are TGCGCCAGCAGTCACCCCGGACAGCCGTTGTACGAGCAGTACTTC. Encoded protein: CASSHPGQPLYEQYF.

CDR3: CASSFTGAYEQYF. The CDR3 DNA reads as TGTGCCAGCAGCTTTACAGGGGCCTACGAGCAGTACTTC. This rearrangement joins TRBV7-9 to TRBJ2-7; 7 bases are a match to TRBD1. The CDR3 runs to 13 residues. The ends lost 3 bases at V and 2 bases at J; junction bases unmatched: 1. Looked up from germline, CDR1 is SEHNR and CDR2 is FQNEAQ (reference sequence).

This clone was seen only once. The chain joins TRBV14 to TRBJ2-3; TRBD2 is a possible D gene (6 bases). Trimming took 3 bases from V and 2 from J, leaving 12 bases between them. Germline-derived CDR1 and CDR2 are SGHDN and FVKESK. The CDR3 is 15 residues long. CDR3 residues: CASSHIAGPTDTQYF. The CDR3 nucleotides are TGTGCCAGCAGCCACATTGCGGGGCCCACAGATACGCAGTATTTT.

The J gene is TRBJ2-7, the V gene TRBV6-5, with a possible D match to TRBD2 (5 bases). The CDR3 has 13 residues. Germline V CDR1 and CDR2: MNHEY, SVGAGI. Trimming left V 5 bases short and J 9 bases short, with 17 bases between. CDR3 in DNA: TGTGCCAGCAGTCCTGGACTGAGATCTGTGCAGTACTTC. It encodes CASSPGLRSVQYF.

The DNA of the CDR3 is TGTGCCAGCAGCTTATCGGGAGGGGTCAATGAGCAGTTCTTC. Protein product: CASSLSGGVNEQFF. J is TRBJ2-1 and V is TRBV11-2; 8 bases line up with TRBD2. The CDR3 is made up of 14 amino acids. The germline V gene has CDR1 SGHAT and CDR2 FQNNGV. V dropped 2 bases and J dropped 6; count of bases not matched to a gene: 3.

This rearrangement joins TRBV6-6 to TRBJ1-1; perhaps TRBD1 as D (6 bases). Germline lookup yields CDR1 MNHNY and CDR2 SVGAGI (reference sequence). The CDR3 is 14 amino acids. Trimming removed 5 bases at V and 1 base at J, with 11 bases between. The DNA for the CDR3 is TGTGCCAGCAGTGGCCTGACAGGGAACACTGAAGCTTTCTTT. Its protein product is CASSGLTGNTEAFF.

This clone was seen only once. The chain combines TRBV5-5 with TRBJ1-4, with D unclear. Germline V gene lookup returns CDR1 SGHKS and CDR2 YYEKEE (reference sequence). Between the trimmed V and J ends, which lost 0 bases and 2 bases, there was a span of 5 bases. The CDR3 contains 14 residues. In DNA, the CDR3 is TGTGCCAGCAGCTTGGCTACGACTAATGAAAAACTGTTTTTT. Its protein product is CASSLATTNEKLFF.

This clone was observed a handful of times. The V and J genes are TRBV6-5 and TRBJ2-1; TRBD2 matches 9 bases. V shed 10 bases, J shed 4 bases, and the junction held 11 bases outside the gene matches. The germline CDR1 and CDR2 sequences are MNHEY and SVGAGI. This CDR3 is built from 15 residues. The CDR3 nucleotides read TGTGCCACCGGTTCAAGGACTAGCGAGTACAATGAGCAGTTCTTC. It yields the protein CATGSRTSEYNEQFF.

CDR3 region: CASSLGRTGAREQYF. The CDR3 nucleotides read TGTGCCAGCAGCCTTGGTCGGACAGGGGCTCGCGAGCAGTACTTC. The chain carries TRBV28 and TRBJ2-7; 9 bases map to TRBD1. The CDR3 covers 15 residues. Trimming removed 6 bases from V and 6 bases from J; junction bases left unmatched: 12. Germline CDR1 is MDHEN and CDR2 is SYDVKM.

The chain joins TRBV18 to TRBJ2-2; 14 bases are a match to TRBD2. J was trimmed by 4 bases and V by 1 base; bases with no gene match: 5. Germline loops: CDR1 KGHSH, CDR2 LQKENI. The CDR3 has 18 residues. Here the CDR3 reads CASSPRTSGRPGTGELFF. The CDR3 DNA follows: TGTGCCAGCTCACCACGGACTAGCGGGAGGCCGGGCACCGGGGAGCTGTTTTTT. Supplemented by reference TRBV18 and TRBJ2-2, the full variable domain reads NAGVMQNPRHLVRRRGQEARLRCSPMKGHSHVYWYRQLPEEGLKFMVYLQKENIIDESGMPKERFSAEFPKEGPSILRIQQVVRGDSAAYFCASSPRTSGRPGTGELFFGEGSRLTVL.

CDR3 DNA: TGTGCCTGGATTAAACGAGGGTCAGGAAGCTCCTACGAGCAGTACTTC. Translated, it gives CAWIKRGSGSSYEQYF. This chain uses TRBV30 with TRBJ2-7; tentative D call: TRBD2 (5 bases). The CDR3 extends over 16 amino acids. Trimming pared 4 bases from V and 0 bases from J, leaving 19 bases between. Germline V lookup: CDR1 GTSNPN, CDR2 SVGIG (reference sequence).

The chain combines TRBV21-1 with TRBJ2-5; TRBD2, as called in the table, went unchecked against the DNA. TRBV21-1 is a pseudogene. This CDR3 is 19 amino acids long. The CDR3 loop reads CASSTPGWGRGRALETQYF. CDR3 coding DNA: TGTGCCAGCAGCACCCCAGGGTGGGGGCGCGGGAGGGCCTTAGAGACCCAGTACTTC.

The gene calls are TRBV4-3 and TRBJ1-6, with TRBD1 identical over 7 bases. Per the germline V gene, CDR1 is LGHNA and CDR2 is YSLEER. This CDR3 is built from 16 residues. Trimming at V came to 0 bases and at J to 6 bases, leaving 5 bases not matched to a gene. The CDR3 is CASSQETGQLNSPLHF. CDR3 sequence (DNA): TGCGCCAGCAGCCAAGAAACGGGACAGCTTAATTCACCCCTCCACTTT.

The chain recombines TRBV6-2 or TRBV6-3 with TRBJ2-1; 9 nucleotides align to TRBD2. Germline V gene data show CDR1 as MNHEY and CDR2 as SVGEGT. The CDR3 is made up of 14 amino acids. The junction had 3 bases not matched to a gene; V was cut back by 6 bases and J by 3 bases. The CDR3 nucleotides read TGTGCCAGCAGCACGACTAGCGGCTACAATGAGCAGTTCTTC. Amino acid sequence: CASSTTSGYNEQFF.

The V call is TRBV28, the J call TRBJ2-7, with 7 nucleotides matching TRBD1. The junction had 12 bases not matched to a gene; V was cut back by 3 bases and J by 1 base. CDR3 length: 17 residues. The germline gives CDR1 MDHEN, CDR2 SYDVKM. The CDR3 loop is CASSFEGASSSSYEQYF. The DNA of the CDR3 is TGTGCCAGCAGTTTCGAGGGGGCCAGCTCTTCGTCCTACGAGCAGTACTTC.

V is TRBV9 and J is TRBJ2-3; 8 bases fit TRBD1. The CDR3 totals 16 residues. The junction had 7 bases not matched to a gene; V was cut back by 3 bases and J by 1 base. Germline lookup yields CDR1 SGDLS and CDR2 YYNGEE. The CDR3 DNA reads TGTGCCAGCAGCGGTCGGACAGGGTGGGGCACAGATACGCAGTATTTT. It encodes CASSGRTGWGTDTQYF.

The rearrangement joins TRBV9 to TRBJ1-2; D is uncertain. The germline V gene has CDR1 SGDLS and CDR2 YYNGEE. CDR3 length: 13 amino acids. Trimming cost V 3 bases and J 8 bases, with 14 bases left between them. The CDR3 nucleotides are TGTGCCAGCAGCGCGCCGTCCCACGGGGGCTACACCTTC. Protein sequence: CASSAPSHGGYTF.

The rearrangement links TRBV28 to TRBJ2-1, with 14 bases aligning to TRBD2. Trimming took 5 bases from V and 0 from J; bases not matched to a gene: 9. CDR3 length: 19 residues. CDR1 is MDHEN, CDR2 SYDVKM, per germline. The CDR3 DNA sequence: TGTGCCAGCAGTAACTGGGGACTAGCGGGGGAAAACTCCTACAATGAGCAGTTCTTC. It is translated as CASSNWGLAGENSYNEQFF.

The chain links TRBV13 to TRBJ2-2, with D perhaps TRBD1 (6 bases). The germline V gene has CDR1 PRHDT and CDR2 FYEKMQ (reference sequence). V lost 4 bases, J lost 3 bases, and 12 bases lay in between. This CDR3 contains 15 residues. For the CDR3, the DNA is TGTGCCAGCAGCTCAACAGGGCCAGACACCGGGGAGCTGTTTTTT. Translating gives CASSSTGPDTGELFF. Variable domain in full (rest from reference TRBV13 and TRBJ2-2): AAGVIQSPRHLIKEKRETATLKCYPIPRHDTVYWYQQGPGQDPQFLISFYEKMQSDKGSIPDRFSAQQFSDYHSELNMSSLELGDSALYFCASSSTGPDTGELFFGEGSRLTVL.

The chain links TRBV5-5 to TRBJ1-5; D perhaps matches TRBD1 (5 bases). Between the trimmed V and J ends, which lost 4 bases and 3 bases, there was a span of 14 bases. The CDR3 totals 15 residues. In germline, CDR1 is SGHKS, CDR2 YYEKEE (reference sequence). The CDR3 DNA is TGTGCCAGCAGCCCGACGGACATGCTCAATCAGCCCCAGCATTTT. Protein sequence: CASSPTDMLNQPQHF.

This chain uses TRBV7-2 with TRBJ2-7, with no clear D. Germline lookup yields CDR1 SGHTA and CDR2 FQGNSA. V dropped 2 bases and J dropped 5 bases, with 10 bases sitting between them. The CDR3 runs 13 residues. CDR3 DNA sequence: TGTGCCAGCAGCTTACTTATTCGGGACGAGCAGTACTTC. It codes for CASSLLIRDEQYF.

This clone was observed a few times. This chain connects TRBV28 to TRBJ2-2; D not resolved. Trimming removed 3 bases from V and 0 bases from J, with 14 bases in between. CDR1 and CDR2 from the germline V gene are MDHEN and SYDVKM. There are 17 residues in the CDR3. CDR3 in amino acids: CASSFRGGAANTGELFF. For the CDR3, the DNA is TGTGCCAGCAGTTTCCGTGGCGGCGCGGCGAACACCGGGGAGCTGTTTTTT.

As regards this clone: The sample contains more than one DNA sequence encoding this CDR3. V and J are TRBV6-5 and TRBJ2-7; 9 bases are shared with TRBD2. V lost 0 bases and J lost 0; bases outside the gene matches: 0. The germline CDR1 and CDR2 sequences are MNHEY and SVGAGI. This CDR3 has 15 amino acids. CDR3 amino acids: CASSYSTSGSYEQYF. CDR3 in DNA: TGTGCCAGCAGTTACTCGACTAGCGGCTCCTACGAGCAGTACTTC.

V gene TRBV24-1 combines with J gene TRBJ2-2, with 7 bases lining up with TRBD2. CDR3 length: 13 residues. J lost 5 bases, V lost 9 bases, and 5 bases had no gene match. Germline CDR1 reads KGHDR; CDR2 reads SFDVKD. Here the CDR3 DNA reads TGTGCCACCGGAACGGGGGGAACCGGGGAGCTGTTTTTT. Residues: CATGTGGTGELFF.

This chain joins TRBV4-3 and TRBJ2-2; 9 bases agree with TRBD1. The germline gives CDR1 LGHNA, CDR2 YSLEER. The CDR3 consists of 15 residues. V dropped 1 base and J dropped 5; count of bases not matched to a gene: 2. The CDR3, as DNA: TGCGCCAGCAGCCAAGCGACAGGGGGAACCGGGGAGCTGTTTTTT. This sequence encodes CASSQATGGTGELFF.

The chain recombines TRBV6-1 with TRBJ2-1, with 10 bases fitting TRBD1. With 4 bases clipped from V and 3 bases from J, the junction kept 9 bases outside the gene matches. Germline V lookup: CDR1 MNHNS, CDR2 SASEGT. The CDR3 length is 17 residues. This CDR3 is CASSGPGTGVGYNEQFF. The CDR3 coding sequence is TGTGCCAGCAGTGGCCCCGGGACAGGGGTTGGCTACAATGAGCAGTTCTTC.

This clone is a singleton in its sample. The chain has TRBV27 and TRBJ2-1; D is possibly TRBD2 (5 bases). This CDR3 is 15 amino acids long. Germline lookup yields CDR1 MNHEY and CDR2 SMNVEV (reference sequence). V dropped 6 bases and J dropped 7 bases, with 19 bases sitting between them. In nucleotides, the CDR3 is TGTGCCAGCAGAGGGTACGGGGATGCTAGGAATGAGCAGTTCTTC. Amino acids: CASRGYGDARNEQFF.

The V gene is TRBV23-1, the J gene TRBJ1-1; perhaps TRBD1 as D (5 bases). TRBV23-1 is an open reading frame, and its role is uncertain. CDR3 length equals 15 residues. V lost 3 bases and J 4 bases, leaving 15 bases between the germline ends. CDR3 DNA sequence: TGCGCCAGCAGTCAGGAAGCCAGGGATGGCACTGAAGCTTTCTTT. It is translated as CASSQEARDGTEAFF.